This T cell receptor (beta chain) was retrieved from a study of T cells after yellow fever vaccination. Findings and limits, study-wide: Primary-vaccination clones mostly resurfaced post-booster (nearly 97% CD4, more than 85% CD8).

TCRdb re-called the 5' RACE reads through MiXCR, storing one row per CDR3 protein. The sample contains around 550,000 distinct CDR3 sequences, 15% to 20% of which appear only once. On this clonotype itself: What it recognizes is unknown.

Unmatched junction bases numbered 8, after V lost 3 bases and J lost 10 bases. Per the germline V gene, CDR1 is SGHRS and CDR2 is YFSETQ. The CDR3 length is 15 residues. This chain connects TRBV5-1 to TRBJ1-6, with 9 nucleotides matching TRBD1. Material: PBMCs, obtained 15 days after the yellow fever booster vaccination. The TCR originated in a man aged 25-45 years who received the YFV17D yellow fever vaccine. The CDR3 bases are TGCGCCAGCAGCTGGACGGGACAGGGAAACTCACCCCTCCACTTT. It specifies CASSWTGQGNSPLHF.